The present T cell receptor (beta chain) was sequenced within a study of blood T cell repertoires in COVID-19. For the study at large: From the United States, Italy and Spain came samples of acute and convalescent COVID-19. The cDNA or gDNA used as material had been derived from T cells, B-cell-depleted T cells, or PBMCs.

The CDR3 has 16 amino acids. V shed 4 bases and J 5 bases; nucleotides not matched to a gene: 10. Germline V gives CDR1 SGHNT, CDR2 YYREEE (reference sequence). This table comes from immunoSEQ multiplex PCR, and its TCRdb copy is limited to in-frame clones, with some not included. The sample yields about 360,000 clones, around 83% seen once. This TCR derives from a young man with active or convalescent COVID-19. What was sequenced was peripheral blood. V usage is TRBV5-4 and J usage is TRBJ2-1; 9 nucleotides line up with TRBD2. CDR3 DNA: TGTGCCAGCAGCAAACGGGTCCTAGCGGGACACAATGAGCAGTTCTTC. Residues: CASSKRVLAGHNEQFF.